This T cell receptor (beta chain) was sequenced during a study of CD8+CD57+ T cells in acquired aplastic anemia. Study background: Mean yield of DNA from sorted CD4+ and CD8+ cells was about 3.2 ug. Regarding the study as a whole: CD8+ Simpson's diversity did not differ significantly between patients and controls. The study identified under 30 CD8+ CDR3 sequences shared by patients and controls.

Whoever was chosen for sequencing had shown CD8+CD57+ cell expansion by flow cytometry. Blood samples were obtained from patients who had received no prior therapy. Profiling that covered TCR beta VDJ and CDR3 relied on genomic DNA as its template. TCRdb recomputed calls from the reads with MiXCR, one row per CDR3 protein. The profile covers nearly 60,000 distinct CDR3 sequences, with around 57% appearing a single time and 15% to 20% taken by the ten largest. This clonotype was observed a handful of times. The antigen is not known. The sequence was collected from a human donor with aplastic anemia. Source material: sorted CD4+, CD8+, or CD8+CD57+ T cells (not recorded which) from PBMCs.

Written as DNA, the CDR3 is TGTGCCAGTACTTTGACAGGGAGCTCCACTGAAGCTTTCTTT. Its protein product is CASTLTGSSTEAFF. This sequence joins TRBV7-9 and TRBJ1-1; TRBD1 aligns across 7 bases. Germline assignment: CDR1 SEHNR and CDR2 FQNEAQ (reference sequence). This CDR3 region has 14 residues. V was pared by 9 bases and J by 4 bases, with 11 bases of the junction left unmatched.